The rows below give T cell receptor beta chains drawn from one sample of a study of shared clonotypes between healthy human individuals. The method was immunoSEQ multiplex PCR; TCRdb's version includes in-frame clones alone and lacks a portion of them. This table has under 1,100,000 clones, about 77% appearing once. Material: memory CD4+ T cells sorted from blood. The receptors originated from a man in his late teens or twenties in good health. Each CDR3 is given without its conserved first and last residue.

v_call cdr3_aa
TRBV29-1 SVATDKGPQH
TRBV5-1 ASSLDSTDTQY
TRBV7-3 ASSLMGRGATDTQY
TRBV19 ASSLGTGYSTDTQY
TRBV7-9 ASSRAGTFGETQY
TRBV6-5 ASSYGGFNEKLF
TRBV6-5 ASSSPGLAGGEQY
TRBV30 AWSVHLPQVQY
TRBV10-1 ASSGADTQY
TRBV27 ASSRSGNQPQH
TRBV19 ASSSGLSLNYGYT
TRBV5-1 ASSEVAGGLSNEQF
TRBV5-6 ASRVQANLMNTEAF
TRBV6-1 ASSGRQGPDTQY
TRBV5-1 ASRRAGATDTQY
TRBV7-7 ASSLGSGTGATGELF
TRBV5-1 ASRPGQEVGGTIY
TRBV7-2 ASSLEAGARETQY
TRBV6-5 ASSSLAGNTGELF
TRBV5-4 ATGTSGYNEQF
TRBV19 ASSINRVTLEAF
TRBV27 ASSLGQGRGTDTQY
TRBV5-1 ATAGGRNTGELF
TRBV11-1 ASSRLAGGLSTQY
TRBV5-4 ASSSDRVGTDTQY
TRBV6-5 ASLENYEQY
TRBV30 AWSVPGVNTEAF
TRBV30 AWSTGTGNTDTQY
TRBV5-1 ASSYDRGLYEQY
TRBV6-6 ASSYQGTYEQY
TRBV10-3 AISELDSGGTEQF
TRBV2 ASSDRAATDTQY
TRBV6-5 ASSLTGDYGYT
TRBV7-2 ASSLVASGENIQY
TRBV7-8 ASSLRPRGITAGFNNEQF
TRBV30 AWSQRTDGGYT
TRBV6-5 ASSYPGDRGGTEAF
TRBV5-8 ASSPLTVVQPQH
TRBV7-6 ASSSGGDTIY
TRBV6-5 ASSYRASGRKDTQY
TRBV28 ASSRTASGANVLT
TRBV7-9 ASRPDGVMNTEAF
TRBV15 ATSRAYIGYEQY
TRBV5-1 ASSLTGLRDTQY
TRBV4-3 ASSQQGGYGYT
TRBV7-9 ASSTRLAGTGELF
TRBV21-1 ASSKPFGLAGVGEQY
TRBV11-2 ASSPRGDTQY
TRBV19 ASSFGQGYGYT
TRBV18 ASSPQLIIDTNTEAF
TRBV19 ASSILRGASGYT
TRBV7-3 ASSLNPWFSGGQKGTDNEQF
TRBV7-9 ASSMGTGQETQY
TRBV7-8 ASRERNMRENEQF
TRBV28 ASSSATNRRGVSGNTIY